Included here is one T cell receptor beta chain sequence, with context. Its antigen is as yet unknown. The sample originates from a study of T cells in Graves' hyperthyroidism and ophthalmopathy. General study results and limits: Most expanded thyroid clonotypes above 0.001 recurred in blood.

There were TCR beta CDR3 regions amplified from RNA transcripts. The TCR CDR3 was amplified in a first-round RT-PCR using the HTBI primer set. TCRdb re-called the multiplex PCR reads with MiXCR, one entry per CDR3 protein. The table shows under 350,000 distinct CDR3 sequences, with 15% to 20% occurring only once. The authors obtained PBMCs from more than 8 ml of fresh peripheral blood. Trimming removed 0 bases at V and 8 bases at J, with 11 bases between. Germline-derived CDR1 and CDR2 are SGHAT and FQNNGV. This CDR3 contains 14 residues. The sample comprised blood. This TCR came from a woman in her forties or fifties with Graves' hyperthyroidism. The chain recombines TRBV11-2 with TRBJ2-1; D remains unclear. CDR3: CASSLEGFQDEQFF. The CDR3 DNA sequence: TGTGCCAGCAGCTTAGAAGGTTTTCAGGATGAGCAGTTCTTC.